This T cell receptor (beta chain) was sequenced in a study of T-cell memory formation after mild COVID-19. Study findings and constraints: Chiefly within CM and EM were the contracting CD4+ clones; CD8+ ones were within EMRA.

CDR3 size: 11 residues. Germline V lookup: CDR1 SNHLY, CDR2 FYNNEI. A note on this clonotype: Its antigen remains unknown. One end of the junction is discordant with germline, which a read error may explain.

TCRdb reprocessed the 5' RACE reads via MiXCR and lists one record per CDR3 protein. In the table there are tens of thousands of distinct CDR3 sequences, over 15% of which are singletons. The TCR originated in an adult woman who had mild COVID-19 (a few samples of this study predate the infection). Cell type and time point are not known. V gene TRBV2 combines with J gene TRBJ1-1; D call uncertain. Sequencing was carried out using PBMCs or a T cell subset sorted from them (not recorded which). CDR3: CASRPATGAFF. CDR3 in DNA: TGTGCATCGAGACCGGCCACTGGAGCTTTCTTT.